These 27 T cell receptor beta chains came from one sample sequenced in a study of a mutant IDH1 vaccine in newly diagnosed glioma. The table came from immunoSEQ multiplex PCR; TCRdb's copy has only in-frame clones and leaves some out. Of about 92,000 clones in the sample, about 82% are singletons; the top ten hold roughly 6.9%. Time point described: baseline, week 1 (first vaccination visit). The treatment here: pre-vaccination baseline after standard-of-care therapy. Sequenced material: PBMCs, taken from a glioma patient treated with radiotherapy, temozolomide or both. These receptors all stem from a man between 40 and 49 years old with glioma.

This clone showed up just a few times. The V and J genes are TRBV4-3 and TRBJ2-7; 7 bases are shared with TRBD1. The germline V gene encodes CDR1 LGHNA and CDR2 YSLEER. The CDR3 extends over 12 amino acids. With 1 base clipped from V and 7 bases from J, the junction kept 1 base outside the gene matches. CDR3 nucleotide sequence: TGCGCCAGCAGCCAAGGACAGGGTGAGCAGTACTTC. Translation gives CASSQGQGEQYF.

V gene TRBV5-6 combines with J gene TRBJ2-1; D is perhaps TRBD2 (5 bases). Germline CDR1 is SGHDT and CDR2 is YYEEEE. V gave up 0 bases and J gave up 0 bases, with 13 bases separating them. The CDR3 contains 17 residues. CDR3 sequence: CASSLVSAVSSYNEQFF. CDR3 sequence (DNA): TGTGCCAGCAGCTTGGTTTCAGCGGTCAGCTCCTACAATGAGCAGTTCTTC.

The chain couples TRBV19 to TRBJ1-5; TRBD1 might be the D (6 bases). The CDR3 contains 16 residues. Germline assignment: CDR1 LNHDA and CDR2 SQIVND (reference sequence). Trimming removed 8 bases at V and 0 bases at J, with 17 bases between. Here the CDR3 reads CASALQGPYSNQPQHF. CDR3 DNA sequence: TGTGCCAGTGCCTTACAGGGACCCTATAGCAATCAGCCCCAGCATTTT.

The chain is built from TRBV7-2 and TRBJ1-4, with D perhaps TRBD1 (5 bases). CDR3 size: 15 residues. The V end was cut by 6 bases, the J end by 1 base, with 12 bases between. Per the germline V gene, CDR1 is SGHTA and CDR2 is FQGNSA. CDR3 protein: CASRSRGVTNEKLFF. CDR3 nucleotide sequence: TGTGCCAGCAGAAGCCGGGGGGTAACTAATGAAAAACTGTTTTTT. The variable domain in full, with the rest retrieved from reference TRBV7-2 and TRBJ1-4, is GAGVSQSPSNKVTEKGKDVELRCDPISGHTALYWYRQSLGQGLEFLIYFQGNSAPDKSGLPSDRFSAERTGGSVSTLTIQRTQQEDSAVYLCASRSRGVTNEKLFFGSGTQLSVL.

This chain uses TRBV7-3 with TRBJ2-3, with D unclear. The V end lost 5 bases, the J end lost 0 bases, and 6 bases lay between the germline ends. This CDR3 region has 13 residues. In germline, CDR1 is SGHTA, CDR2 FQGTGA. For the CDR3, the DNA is TGTGCCAGCAGCCCACTGAGCACAGATACGCAGTATTTT. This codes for CASSPLSTDTQYF.

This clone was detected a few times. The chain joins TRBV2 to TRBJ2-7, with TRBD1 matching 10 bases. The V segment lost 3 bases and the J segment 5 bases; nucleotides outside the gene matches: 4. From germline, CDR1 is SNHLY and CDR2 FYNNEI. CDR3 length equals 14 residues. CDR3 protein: CASSEGQGLHEQYF. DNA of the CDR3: TGTGCCAGCAGTGAGGGACAGGGGCTCCACGAGCAGTACTTC.

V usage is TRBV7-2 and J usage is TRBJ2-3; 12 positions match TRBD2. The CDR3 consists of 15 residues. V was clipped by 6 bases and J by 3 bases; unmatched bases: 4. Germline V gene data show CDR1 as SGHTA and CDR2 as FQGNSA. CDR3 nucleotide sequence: TGTGCCAGCAGGCTAGCGGGGGGGCATACAGATACGCAGTATTTT. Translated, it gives CASRLAGGHTDTQYF.

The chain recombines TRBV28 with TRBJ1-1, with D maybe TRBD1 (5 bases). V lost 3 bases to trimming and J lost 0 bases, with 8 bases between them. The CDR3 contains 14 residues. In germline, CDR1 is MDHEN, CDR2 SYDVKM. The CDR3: CASSLGRLNTEAFF. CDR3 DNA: TGTGCCAGCAGTTTGGGACGGCTGAACACTGAAGCTTTCTTT.

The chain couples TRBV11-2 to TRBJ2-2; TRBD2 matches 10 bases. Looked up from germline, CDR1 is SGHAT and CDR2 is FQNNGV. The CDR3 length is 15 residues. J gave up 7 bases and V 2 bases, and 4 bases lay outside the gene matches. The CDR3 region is CASSLIAGGVGELFF. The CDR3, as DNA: TGTGCCAGCAGCTTAATAGCGGGAGGAGTCGGGGAGCTGTTTTTT.

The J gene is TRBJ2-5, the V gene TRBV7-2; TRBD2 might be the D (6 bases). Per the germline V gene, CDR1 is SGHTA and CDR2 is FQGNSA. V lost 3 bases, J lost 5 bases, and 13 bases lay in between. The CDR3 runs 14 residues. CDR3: CASSFRAGSETQYF. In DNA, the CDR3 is TGTGCCAGCAGCTTTCGAGCGGGCTCGGAGACCCAGTACTTC.

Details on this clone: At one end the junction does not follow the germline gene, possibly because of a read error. The CDR3 sequence is CASSPETGGIEYEQFF. CDR3 sequence (DNA): TGTGCTAGCAGCCCCGAGACAGGGGGAATTGAATATGAGCAGTTCTTC. The rearrangement uses TRBV7-7 and TRBJ2-1; TRBD1 matches at 9 bases. CDR1 is SSHAT, CDR2 FNYEAQ, per germline (reference sequence). CDR3 size: 16 residues.

The CDR3 DNA reads as TGTGCCAGCAAGTTGACGGGCGATACGCAGTATTTT. It specifies CASKLTGDTQYF. The chain employs TRBV2 and TRBJ2-3; D is uncertain. V dropped 7 bases and J dropped 6 bases, with 11 bases sitting between them. The germline gives CDR1 SNHLY, CDR2 FYNNEI. The CDR3 extends over 12 amino acids.

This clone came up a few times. DNA for the CDR3: TGCGCCAGCAGCTTGAACACGGGGAACACTGAAGCTTTCTTT. Protein: CASSLNTGNTEAFF. J is TRBJ1-1 and V is TRBV5-1; no firm D call. This CDR3 has 14 amino acids. The V gene's germline CDR1 is SGHRS and CDR2 YFSETQ. V was clipped by 1 base and J by 1 base, with 8 bases between them.

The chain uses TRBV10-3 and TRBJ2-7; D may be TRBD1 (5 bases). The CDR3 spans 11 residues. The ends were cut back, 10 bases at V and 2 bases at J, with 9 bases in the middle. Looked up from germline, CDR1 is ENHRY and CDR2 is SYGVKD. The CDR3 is CATGQAYEQYF. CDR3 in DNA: TGTGCCACTGGACAAGCCTACGAGCAGTACTTC.

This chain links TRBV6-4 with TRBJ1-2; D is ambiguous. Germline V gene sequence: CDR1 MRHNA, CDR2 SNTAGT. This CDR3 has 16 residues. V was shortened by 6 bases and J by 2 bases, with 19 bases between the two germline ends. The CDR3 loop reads CASSPTEMGNNYGYTF. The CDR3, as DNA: TGTGCCAGCAGCCCCACGGAGATGGGCAACAACTATGGCTACACCTTC.

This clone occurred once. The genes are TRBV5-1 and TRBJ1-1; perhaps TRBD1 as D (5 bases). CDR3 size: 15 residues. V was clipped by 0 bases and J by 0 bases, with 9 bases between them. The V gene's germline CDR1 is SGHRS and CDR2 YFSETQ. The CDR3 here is CASSLDGTLNTEAFF. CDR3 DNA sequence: TGCGCCAGCAGCTTGGATGGGACTTTGAACACTGAAGCTTTCTTT.

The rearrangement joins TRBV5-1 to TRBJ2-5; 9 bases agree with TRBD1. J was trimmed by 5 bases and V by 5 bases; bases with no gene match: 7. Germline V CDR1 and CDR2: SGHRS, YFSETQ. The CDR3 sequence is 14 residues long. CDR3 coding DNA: TGCGCCAGCAGACCCGACAGGGGGTTGGAGACCCAGTACTTC. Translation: CASRPDRGLETQYF.

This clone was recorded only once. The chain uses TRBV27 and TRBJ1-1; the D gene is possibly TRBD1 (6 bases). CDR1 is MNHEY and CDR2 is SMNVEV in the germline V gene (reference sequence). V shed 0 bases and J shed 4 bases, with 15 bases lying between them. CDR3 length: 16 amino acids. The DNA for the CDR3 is TGTGCCAGCAGTTTATCGAAGCGGGGGGCAATCACTGAAGCTTTCTTT. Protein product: CASSLSKRGAITEAFF.

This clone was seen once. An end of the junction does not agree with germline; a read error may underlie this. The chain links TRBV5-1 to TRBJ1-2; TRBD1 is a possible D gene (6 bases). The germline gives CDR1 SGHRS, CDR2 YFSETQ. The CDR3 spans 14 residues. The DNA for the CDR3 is TGCGCCAGCAGTTTGGGACATTTCACCTATGGCTACACCTTC. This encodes CASSLGHFTYGYTF.

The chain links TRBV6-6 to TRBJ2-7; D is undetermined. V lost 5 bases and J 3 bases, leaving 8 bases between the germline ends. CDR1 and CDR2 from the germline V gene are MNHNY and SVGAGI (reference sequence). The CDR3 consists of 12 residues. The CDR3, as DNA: TGTGCCAGCAGTCTCTCCGGCTACGAGCAGTACTTC. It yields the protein CASSLSGYEQYF.

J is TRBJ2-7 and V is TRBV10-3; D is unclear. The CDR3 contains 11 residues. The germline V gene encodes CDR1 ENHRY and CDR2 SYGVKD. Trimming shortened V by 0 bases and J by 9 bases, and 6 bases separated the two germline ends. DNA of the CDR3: TGTGCCATCAGTGAGTCGGGTCGGCAGTACTTC. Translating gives CAISESGRQYF.

CDR3 sequence: CASSPRGGAYNEQFF. The CDR3 DNA follows: TGTGCCAGCAGCCCTAGGGGGGGGGCCTACAATGAGCAGTTCTTC. This chain joins TRBV6-4 and TRBJ2-1; maybe TRBD2 (7 bases). Germline-derived CDR1 and CDR2 are MRHNA and SNTAGT. Trimming took 6 bases from V and 2 from J, leaving 14 bases between them. The CDR3 is 15 residues long.

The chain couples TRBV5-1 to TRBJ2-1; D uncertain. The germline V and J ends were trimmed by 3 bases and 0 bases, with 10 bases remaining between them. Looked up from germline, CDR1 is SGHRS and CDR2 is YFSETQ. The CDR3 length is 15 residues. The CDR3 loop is CASSSVASSYNEQFF. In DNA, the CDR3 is TGCGCCAGCAGCTCTGTCGCCAGCTCCTACAATGAGCAGTTCTTC.

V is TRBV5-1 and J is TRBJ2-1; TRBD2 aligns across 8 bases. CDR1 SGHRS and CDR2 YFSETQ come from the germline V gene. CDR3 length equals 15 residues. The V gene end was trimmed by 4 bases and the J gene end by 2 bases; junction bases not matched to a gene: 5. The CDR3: CASSRKRGPYNEQFF. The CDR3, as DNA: TGCGCCAGCAGCAGAAAGCGGGGGCCCTACAATGAGCAGTTCTTC.

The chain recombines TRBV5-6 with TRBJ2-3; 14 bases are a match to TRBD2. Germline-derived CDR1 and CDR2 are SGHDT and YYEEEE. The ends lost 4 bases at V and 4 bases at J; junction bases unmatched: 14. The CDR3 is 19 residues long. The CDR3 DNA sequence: TGTGCCAGCAGCCTGACCGGGACTAGCGGGGGAGTAAGCCCAGATACGCAGTATTTT. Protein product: CASSLTGTSGGVSPDTQYF.

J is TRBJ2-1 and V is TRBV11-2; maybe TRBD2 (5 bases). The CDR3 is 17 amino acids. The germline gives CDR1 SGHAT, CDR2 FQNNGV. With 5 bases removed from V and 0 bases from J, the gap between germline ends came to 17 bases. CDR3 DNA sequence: TGTGCCAGCAGCCCTAGCCTAGCTTCCAGCTCCTACAATGAGCAGTTCTTC. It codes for CASSPSLASSSYNEQFF.

DNA for the CDR3: TGCGCCAGCAGCTTCCAGATCACAGATACGCAGTATTTT. Encoded protein: CASSFQITDTQYF. The chain links TRBV5-1 to TRBJ2-3, with D unresolved. Trimming took 2 bases from V and 2 from J, leaving 6 bases between them. The germline V gene encodes CDR1 SGHRS and CDR2 YFSETQ. The CDR3 runs 13 residues.